This T cell receptor (beta chain) comes out of a study of blood T cell repertoires in COVID-19. Background on the study: In each case, the material was cDNA or gDNA derived from T cells, B-cell-depleted T cells, or PBMCs.

With 1 base removed from V and 5 bases from J, the gap between germline ends came to 5 bases. The CDR3 is 12 amino acids. CDR1 is MGHDK and CDR2 is SYGVNS in the germline V gene. Only in-frame clones appear in the TCRdb table, and some are missing; sequencing was by immunoSEQ multiplex PCR. In the table there are some 290,000 clones, roughly 88% of which are singletons. Across 20 to 25 US areas, participants ranged in age from about 18 to 100 years. Sequenced: PBMCs or T cells enriched from blood (not recorded which). This clonotype was sampled from a woman in her thirties or forties with acute COVID-19. The rearrangement joins TRBV25-1 to TRBJ2-5, with D maybe TRBD2 (5 bases). The CDR3 region has the DNA TGTGCCAGCAGTGAATGGGAGGAGACCCAGTACTTC. Translated: CASSEWEETQYF.